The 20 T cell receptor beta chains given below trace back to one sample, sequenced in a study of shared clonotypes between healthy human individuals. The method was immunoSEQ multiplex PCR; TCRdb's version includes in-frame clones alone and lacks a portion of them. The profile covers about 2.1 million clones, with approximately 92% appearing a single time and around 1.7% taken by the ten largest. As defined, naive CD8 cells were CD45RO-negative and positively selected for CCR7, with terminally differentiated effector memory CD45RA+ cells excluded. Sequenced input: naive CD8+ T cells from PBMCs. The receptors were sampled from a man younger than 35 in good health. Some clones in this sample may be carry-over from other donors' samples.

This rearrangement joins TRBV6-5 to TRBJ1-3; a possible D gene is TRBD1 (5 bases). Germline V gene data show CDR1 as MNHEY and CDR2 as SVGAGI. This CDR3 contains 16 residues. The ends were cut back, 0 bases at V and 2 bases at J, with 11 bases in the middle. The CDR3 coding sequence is TGTGCCAGCAGTTACTCTTACTCCAGGGCTGGAAACACCATATATTTT. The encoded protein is CASSYSYSRAGNTIYF.

The CDR3 nucleotides read TGTGCCAGCCGGCCCCTAACAGGGGTTCAGCCCCAGCATTTT. Encoded protein: CASRPLTGVQPQHF. This chain connects TRBV6-1 to TRBJ1-5; 7 positions agree with TRBD1. Trimming removed 8 bases from V and 6 bases from J; junction bases left unmatched: 10. The germline V gene encodes CDR1 MNHNS and CDR2 SASEGT. The CDR3 sequence is 14 residues long.

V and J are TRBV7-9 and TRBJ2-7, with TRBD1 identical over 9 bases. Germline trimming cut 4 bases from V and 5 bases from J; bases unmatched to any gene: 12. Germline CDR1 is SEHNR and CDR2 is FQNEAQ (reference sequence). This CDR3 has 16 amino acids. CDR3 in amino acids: CASSSIWGQGIDEQYF. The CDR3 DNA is TGTGCCAGCAGCTCCATATGGGGACAGGGCATTGACGAGCAGTACTTC.

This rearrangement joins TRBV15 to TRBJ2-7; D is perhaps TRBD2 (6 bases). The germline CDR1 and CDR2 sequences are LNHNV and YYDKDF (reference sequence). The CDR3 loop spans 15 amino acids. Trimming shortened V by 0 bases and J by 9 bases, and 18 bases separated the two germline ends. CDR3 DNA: TGTGCCACCAGCAGAGAGCGGGAATCGGTAAACAGGCAGTACTTC. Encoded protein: CATSRERESVNRQYF.

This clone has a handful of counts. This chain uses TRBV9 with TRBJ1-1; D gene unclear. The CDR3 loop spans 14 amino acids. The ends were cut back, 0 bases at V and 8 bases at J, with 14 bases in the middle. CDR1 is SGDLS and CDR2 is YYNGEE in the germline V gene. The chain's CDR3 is CASSVVGDLGEAFF. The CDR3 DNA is TGTGCCAGCAGCGTAGTTGGCGACTTGGGGGAAGCTTTCTTT.

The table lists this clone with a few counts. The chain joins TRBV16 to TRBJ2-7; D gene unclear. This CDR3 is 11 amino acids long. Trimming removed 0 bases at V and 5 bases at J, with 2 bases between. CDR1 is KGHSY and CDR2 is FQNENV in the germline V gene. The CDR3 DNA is TGTGCCAGCAGCCAATCCCACGAGCAGTACTTC. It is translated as CASSQSHEQYF.

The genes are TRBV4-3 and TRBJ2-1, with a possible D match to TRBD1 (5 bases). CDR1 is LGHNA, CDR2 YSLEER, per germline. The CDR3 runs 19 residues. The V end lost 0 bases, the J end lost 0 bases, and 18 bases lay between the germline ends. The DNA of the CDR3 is TGCGCCAGCAGCCAAGATCTTGGGGCTTCCCTGGGCTCCTACAATGAGCAGTTCTTC. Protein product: CASSQDLGASLGSYNEQFF.

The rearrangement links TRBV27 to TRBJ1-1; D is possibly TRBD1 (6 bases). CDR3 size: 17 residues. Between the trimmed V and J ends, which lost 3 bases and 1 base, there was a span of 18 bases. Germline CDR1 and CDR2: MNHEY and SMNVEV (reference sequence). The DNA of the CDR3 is TGTGCCAGCAGTTTGCAACAGGGTGAGAGGGGGAACACTGAAGCTTTCTTT. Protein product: CASSLQQGERGNTEAFF.

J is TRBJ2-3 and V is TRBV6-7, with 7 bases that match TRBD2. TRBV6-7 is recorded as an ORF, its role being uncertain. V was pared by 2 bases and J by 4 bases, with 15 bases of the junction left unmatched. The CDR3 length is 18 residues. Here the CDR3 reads CASSYRGSVGFLSDTQYF. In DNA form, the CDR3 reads TGTGCCAGCAGTTACCGCGGGAGTGTCGGTTTTTTATCAGATACGCAGTATTTT.

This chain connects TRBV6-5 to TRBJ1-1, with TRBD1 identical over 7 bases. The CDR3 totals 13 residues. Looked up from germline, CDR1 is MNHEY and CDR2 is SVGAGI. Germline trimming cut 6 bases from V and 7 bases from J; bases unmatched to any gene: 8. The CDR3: CASSILRQGEAFF. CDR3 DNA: TGTGCCAGCAGCATTCTCCGACAGGGTGAAGCTTTCTTT.

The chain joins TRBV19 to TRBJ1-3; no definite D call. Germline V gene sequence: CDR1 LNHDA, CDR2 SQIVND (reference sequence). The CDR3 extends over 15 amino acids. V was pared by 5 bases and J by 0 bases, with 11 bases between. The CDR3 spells CASSPTANSGNTIYF. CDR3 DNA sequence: TGTGCCAGTAGTCCTACAGCGAACTCTGGAAACACCATATATTTT.

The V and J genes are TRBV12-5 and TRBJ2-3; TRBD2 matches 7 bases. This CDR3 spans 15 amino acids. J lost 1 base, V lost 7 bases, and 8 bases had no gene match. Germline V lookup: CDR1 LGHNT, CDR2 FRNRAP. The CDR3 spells CASAPPAGGTDTQYF. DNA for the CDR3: TGTGCTAGTGCCCCCCCCGCGGGAGGCACAGATACGCAGTATTTT.

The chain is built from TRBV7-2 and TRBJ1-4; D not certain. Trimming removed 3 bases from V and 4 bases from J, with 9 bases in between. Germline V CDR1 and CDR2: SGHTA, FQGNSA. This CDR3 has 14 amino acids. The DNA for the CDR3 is TGTGCCAGCAGCTTTGGACGGATTAATGAAAAACTGTTTTTT. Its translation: CASSFGRINEKLFF.

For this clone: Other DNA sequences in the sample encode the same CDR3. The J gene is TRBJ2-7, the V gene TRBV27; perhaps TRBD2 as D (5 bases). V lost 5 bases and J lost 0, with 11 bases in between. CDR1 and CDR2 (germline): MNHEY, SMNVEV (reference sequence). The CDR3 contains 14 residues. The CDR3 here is CASSPAGDSYEQYF. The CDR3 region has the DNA TGTGCCAGCAGTCCCGCCGGGGACTCCTACGAGCAGTACTTC.

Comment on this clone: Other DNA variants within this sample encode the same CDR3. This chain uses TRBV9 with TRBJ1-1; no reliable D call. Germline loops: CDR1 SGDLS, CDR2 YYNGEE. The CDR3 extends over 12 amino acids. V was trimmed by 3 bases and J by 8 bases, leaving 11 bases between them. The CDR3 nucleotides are TGTGCCAGCAGCGCCGGAGGTAGAGAAGCTTTCTTT. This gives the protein CASSAGGREAFF.

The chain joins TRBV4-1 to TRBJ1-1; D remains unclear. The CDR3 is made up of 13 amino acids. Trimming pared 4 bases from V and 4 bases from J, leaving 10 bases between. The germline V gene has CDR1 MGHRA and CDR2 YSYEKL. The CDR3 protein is CASSPNGGTEAFF. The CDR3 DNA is TGCGCCAGCAGCCCTAATGGCGGCACTGAAGCTTTCTTT.

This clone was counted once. The CDR3: CASSESGGDTEAFF. The CDR3 DNA reads TGCGCCAGCAGTGAGTCAGGGGGGGACACTGAAGCTTTCTTT. The rearrangement joins TRBV10-2 to TRBJ1-1; a possible D gene is TRBD1 (6 bases). V was pared by 0 bases and J by 3 bases, with 8 bases between. CDR3 size: 14 residues. CDR1 and CDR2 (germline): WSHSY, SAAADI.

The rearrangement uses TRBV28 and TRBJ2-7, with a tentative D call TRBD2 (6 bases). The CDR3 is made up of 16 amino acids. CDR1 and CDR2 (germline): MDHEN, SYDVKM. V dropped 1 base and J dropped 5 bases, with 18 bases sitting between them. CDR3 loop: CASSLYGTGAVDEQYF. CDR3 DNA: TGTGCCAGCAGTTTATACGGAACGGGAGCGGTCGACGAGCAGTACTTC.

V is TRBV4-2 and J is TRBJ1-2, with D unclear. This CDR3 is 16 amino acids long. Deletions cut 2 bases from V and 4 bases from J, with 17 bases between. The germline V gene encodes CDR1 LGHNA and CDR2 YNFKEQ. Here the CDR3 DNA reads TGTGCCAGCAGCCAAAACCTCCCGGGGTGGTCCTATGGCTACACCTTC. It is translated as CASSQNLPGWSYGYTF.

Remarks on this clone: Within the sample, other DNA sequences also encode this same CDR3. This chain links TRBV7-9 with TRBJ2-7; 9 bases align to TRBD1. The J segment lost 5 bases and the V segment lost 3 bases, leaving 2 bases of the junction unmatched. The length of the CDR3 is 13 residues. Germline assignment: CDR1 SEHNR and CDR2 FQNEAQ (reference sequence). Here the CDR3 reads CASSLGQGNEQYF. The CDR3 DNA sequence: TGTGCCAGCAGCTTGGGACAGGGTAACGAGCAGTACTTC.